A single sample is the source of the 25 T cell receptor beta chains below, sequenced in a study of identical twins. TCRdb re-analysed the 5' RACE reads in MiXCR, keeping a single row per CDR3 protein. The data show a few hundred thousand distinct CDR3 sequences, 9% to 10% seen once. These data also formed part of another study, on yellow fever vaccine responses in identical twins.

The specimen was PBMCs. The source of these receptors is a woman between 18 and 29 years old in good health.

The rearrangement links TRBV27 to TRBJ2-7; D ambiguous. The germline V and J ends were trimmed by 3 bases and 4 bases, with 19 bases remaining between them. The CDR3 spans 16 residues. Germline loops: CDR1 MNHEY, CDR2 SMNVEV (reference sequence). CDR3 amino acids: CASSLVTSDPGYEQYF. The DNA of the CDR3 is TGTGCCAGCAGTTTGGTAACCTCGGACCCCGGGTACGAGCAGTACTTC.

This clonotype was seen a handful of times. Here the CDR3 reads CASSLIGKVAGTNEQFF. CDR3 DNA: TGTGCCAGCAGTTTAATCGGGAAAGTCGCCGGGACTAATGAGCAGTTCTTC. The chain employs TRBV27 and TRBJ2-1, with D maybe TRBD2 (6 bases). Germline loops: CDR1 MNHEY, CDR2 SMNVEV (reference sequence). Trimming removed 2 bases from V and 7 bases from J, with 21 bases in between. This CDR3 spans 17 amino acids.

This clonotype came up a few times. V usage is TRBV6-1 and J usage is TRBJ2-2, with a tentative D call TRBD1 (6 bases). This CDR3 has 16 amino acids. Germline assignment: CDR1 MNHNS and CDR2 SASEGT. Trimming pared 4 bases from V and 1 base from J, leaving 13 bases between. The CDR3 loop reads CASSVVGAGNTGELFF. In nucleotides, the CDR3 is TGTGCCAGCAGTGTCGTGGGGGCAGGGAACACCGGGGAGCTGTTTTTT.

This chain connects TRBV5-5 to TRBJ2-4, with D possibly TRBD2 on 5 matching bases. The germline CDR1 and CDR2 sequences are SGHKS and YYEKEE (reference sequence). This CDR3 has 14 amino acids. With 1 base removed from V and 5 bases from J, the gap between germline ends came to 10 bases. The CDR3 DNA is TGTGCCAGCAGCTTGCAACGGGGAGAAAACATTCAGTACTTC. Translation: CASSLQRGENIQYF.

The chain couples TRBV7-9 to TRBJ1-6; no clear D. Looked up from germline, CDR1 is SEHNR and CDR2 is FQNEAQ (reference sequence). The CDR3 has 15 residues. V was cut by 1 base and J by 7 bases, with 11 bases left in between. The CDR3: CASSLGEGLNSPLHF. CDR3 coding DNA: TGTGCCAGCAGCTTAGGGGAGGGCCTAAATTCACCCCTCCACTTT. Full variable domain (rest looked up from reference TRBV7-9 and TRBJ1-6): DTGVSQNPRHKITKRGQNVTFRCDPISEHNRLYWYRQTLGQGPEFLTYFQNEAQLEKSRLLSDRFSAERPKGSFSTLEIQRTEQGDSAMYLCASSLGEGLNSPLHFGNGTRLTVT.

J is TRBJ2-7 and V is TRBV7-8; 8 bases are a match to TRBD2. CDR1 SGHVS and CDR2 FQNEAQ come from the germline V gene. J gave up 5 bases and V 3 bases, and 6 bases lay outside the gene matches. The CDR3 runs to 14 residues. CDR3 sequence: CASSFLAGPNEQYF. DNA of the CDR3: TGTGCCAGCAGCTTCCTAGCGGGTCCCAACGAGCAGTACTTC.

This clonotype was seen at least ten times. The chain recombines TRBV24-1 with TRBJ2-1; D is ambiguous. CDR1 is KGHDR, CDR2 SFDVKD, per germline. V lost 4 bases and J 5 bases, leaving 8 bases between the germline ends. The CDR3 extends over 13 amino acids. The CDR3 spells CATSDPPHNEQFF. The DNA for the CDR3 is TGTGCCACCAGTGACCCCCCACACAATGAGCAGTTCTTC.

The rearrangement joins TRBV24-1 to TRBJ2-1, with TRBD2 identical over 7 bases. From germline, CDR1 is KGHDR and CDR2 SFDVKD. The CDR3 is 13 residues long. V trimming: 5 bases; J trimming: 10 bases; junction bases outside the gene matches: 7. CDR3 DNA: TGTGCCACCAGTGGGGACTACCCCTACGAGCAGTTCTTC. Protein: CATSGDYPYEQFF.

This clonotype was counted between two and nine times. V gene TRBV5-1 combines with J gene TRBJ2-2; no definite D call. Trimming shortened V by 5 bases and J by 0 bases, and 8 bases separated the two germline ends. This CDR3 spans 14 amino acids. Germline assignment: CDR1 SGHRS and CDR2 YFSETQ. This CDR3 reads CASRDAPNTGELFF. CDR3 nucleotide sequence: TGCGCCAGCAGGGATGCCCCGAACACCGGGGAGCTGTTTTTT.

This clonotype was picked up many times. V gene TRBV24-1 combines with J gene TRBJ2-3; 8 bases fit TRBD1. Trimming at V came to 4 bases and at J to 11 bases, leaving 7 bases not matched to a gene. CDR3 length equals 13 residues. CDR1 and CDR2 from the germline V gene are KGHDR and SFDVKD. This CDR3 reads CATSEWTGLLQYF. The CDR3 DNA is TGTGCCACCAGTGAGTGGACAGGGTTACTGCAGTATTTT.

Ten or more counts support this clonotype. The chain has TRBV29-1 and TRBJ1-2, with D perhaps TRBD1 (5 bases). V was cut by 7 bases and J by 3 bases, with 15 bases left in between. Germline values: CDR1 SQVTM, CDR2 ANQGSEA. The CDR3 loop spans 13 amino acids. CDR3 amino acids: CSGATGQDYGYTF. The CDR3 nucleotides read TGCAGCGGCGCCACGGGGCAGGACTATGGCTACACCTTC.

The table lists this clonotype with a few counts. The gene calls are TRBV5-1 and TRBJ2-5; 9 nucleotides align to TRBD1. Germline V CDR1 and CDR2: SGHRS, YFSETQ. The J segment lost 2 bases and the V segment lost 4 bases, leaving 6 bases of the junction unmatched. The CDR3 contains 15 residues. The chain's CDR3 is CASSVTGTGQETQYF. In DNA, the CDR3 is TGCGCCAGCAGCGTCACCGGGACAGGGCAAGAGACCCAGTACTTC.

This clonotype was recorded a few times. This rearrangement joins TRBV20-1 to TRBJ2-7, with 8 bases identical to TRBD2. CDR1 and CDR2 from the germline V gene are DFQATT and SNEGSKA (reference sequence). Trimming at V came to 3 bases and at J to 4 bases, leaving 2 bases not matched to a gene. The CDR3 runs to 12 residues. The CDR3 bases are TGCAGTGCTAGTGGCGGGGGGTACGAGCAGTACTTC. Translating gives CSASGGGYEQYF.

This clonotype was counted between two and nine times. The rearrangement uses TRBV7-3 and TRBJ2-3; 14 bases map to TRBD2. The germline CDR1 and CDR2 sequences are SGHTA and FQGTGA. Losses at the gene ends were 0 bases for V and 3 bases for J; bases not matched to a gene: 11. The CDR3 loop spans 20 amino acids. This CDR3 is CASSLTVTSGGAGGTDTQYF. CDR3 nucleotides: TGTGCCAGCAGCTTAACCGTGACTAGCGGGGGGGCTGGAGGTACAGATACGCAGTATTTT. The whole variable domain, remainder taken from reference TRBV7-3 and TRBJ2-3, is GAGVSQTPSNKVTEKGKYVELRCDPISGHTALYWYRQSLGQGPEFLIYFQGTGAADDSGLPNDRFFAVRPEGSVSTLKIQRTERGDSAVYLCASSLTVTSGGAGGTDTQYFGPGTRLTVL.

This clonotype has only a few counts. This sequence joins TRBV12-3 or TRBV12-4 and TRBJ2-1, with 12 bases identical to TRBD2. This CDR3 has 17 amino acids. The J segment lost 1 base and the V segment lost 5 bases, leaving 6 bases of the junction unmatched. The CDR3 region has the DNA TGTGCCAGCAGTCCGTTGACTAGCGGGAGTTCCTACAATGAGCAGTTCTTC. Protein sequence: CASSPLTSGSSYNEQFF.

This clonotype was counted a few times. The chain recombines TRBV11-3 with TRBJ2-1, with 8 bases identical to TRBD2. Germline values: CDR1 SGHNT, CDR2 YENEEA. This CDR3 has 15 amino acids. The V segment lost 3 bases and the J segment 7 bases; nucleotides outside the gene matches: 8. The CDR3 DNA follows: TGTGCCAGCAGCTTTAGACCCTTAGCGGGAAATGAGCAGTTCTTC. As protein: CASSFRPLAGNEQFF.

There are many counts of this clonotype. The chain is built from TRBV7-2 and TRBJ2-7; 10 bases map to TRBD1. This CDR3 is 16 amino acids long. Trimming at V came to 4 bases and at J to 0 bases, leaving 6 bases not matched to a gene. The germline CDR1 and CDR2 sequences are SGHTA and FQGNSA. CDR3: CASSYRTGGSSYEQYF. The CDR3 DNA reads as TGTGCCAGCAGCTATAGGACAGGGGGGAGCTCCTACGAGCAGTACTTC. Filled out from reference TRBV7-2 and TRBJ2-7, the complete variable domain reads GAGVSQSPSNKVTEKGKDVELRCDPISGHTALYWYRQSLGQGLEFLIYFQGNSAPDKSGLPSDRFSAERTGGSVSTLTIQRTQQEDSAVYLCASSYRTGGSSYEQYFGPGTRLTVT.

There are many counts of this clonotype. V and J are TRBV12-3 or TRBV12-4 and TRBJ2-2, with 9 bases fitting TRBD2. V dropped 2 bases and J dropped 8; count of bases not matched to a gene: 9. The CDR3 has 16 amino acids. CDR3 loop: CASSLYGGGAVGELFF. CDR3 nucleotide sequence: TGTGCCAGCAGTTTATACGGCGGGGGGGCTGTGGGGGAGCTGTTTTTT.

The V gene is TRBV28, the J gene TRBJ2-5, with 7 positions matching TRBD1. V lost 5 bases and J lost 1; bases outside the gene matches: 4. The CDR3 loop spans 14 amino acids. The germline V gene has CDR1 MDHEN and CDR2 SYDVKM. CDR3 sequence (DNA): TGTGCCAGCAGTGCCCGGGACAGCCAAGAGACCCAGTACTTC. Translated, it gives CASSARDSQETQYF.

V gene TRBV21-1 combines with J gene TRBJ1-5; the table's D call, TRBD1, has no DNA check behind it. TRBV21-1 is recorded as a pseudogene. This CDR3 region has 20 residues. This chain's CDR3 is CASSKSSGTKIRGSNQPQHF. The CDR3 bases are TGTGCCAGCAGCAAAAGTTCCGGGACAAAAATTAGAGGCAGCAATCAGCCCCAGCATTTT.

V usage is TRBV2 and J usage is TRBJ1-4, with TRBD1 identical over 8 bases. The germline V gene encodes CDR1 SNHLY and CDR2 FYNNEI. The CDR3 contains 14 residues. V gave up 6 bases and J gave up 8 bases; unmatched junction bases: 8. CDR3 amino acids: CASRRDRGGEKLFF. The DNA of the CDR3 is TGTGCCAGCAGGCGCGACAGGGGCGGCGAAAAACTGTTTTTT.

This clonotype came up a few times. This chain joins TRBV12-3 or TRBV12-4 and TRBJ1-1; possibly TRBD1 for D (5 bases). V dropped 1 base and J dropped 0 bases, with 9 bases sitting between them. This CDR3 is 15 amino acids long. CDR3 amino acids: CASSLGETVNTEAFF. In DNA form, the CDR3 reads TGTGCCAGCAGTTTAGGGGAGACAGTGAACACTGAAGCTTTCTTT.

V gene TRBV24-1 combines with J gene TRBJ2-2; D uncertain. The V gene lost 1 base and the J gene lost 0 bases, with 2 bases spanning the gap. The germline CDR1 and CDR2 sequences are KGHDR and SFDVKD. The CDR3 totals 14 residues. The CDR3 reads CATSDLANTGELFF. CDR3 nucleotide sequence: TGTGCCACCAGTGATTTAGCGAACACCGGGGAGCTGTTTTTT.

This clonotype was counted many times. The chain joins TRBV15 to TRBJ1-2; weak D call: TRBD1 (5 bases). The ends were cut back, 3 bases at V and 8 bases at J, with 28 bases in the middle. The germline V gene encodes CDR1 LNHNV and CDR2 YYDKDF (reference sequence). The CDR3 runs 18 residues. CDR3: CATSRGGVGTELLTGYTF. Written as DNA, the CDR3 is TGTGCCACCAGCAGGGGAGGAGTTGGGACCGAACTACTTACGGGCTACACCTTC. The variable domain in full, completed from reference TRBV15 and TRBJ1-2, reads DAMVIQNPRYQVTQFGKPVTLSCSQTLNHNVMYWYQQKSSQAPKLLFHYYDKDFNNEADTPDNFQSRRPNTSFCFLDIRSPGLGDTAMYLCATSRGGVGTELLTGYTFGSGTRLTVV.

The sample holds a few counts of this clonotype. The chain is built from TRBV30 and TRBJ2-7, with a possible D match to TRBD1 (5 bases). The CDR3 covers 12 residues. V shed 0 bases and J shed 3 bases, with 6 bases lying between them. Germline CDR1 reads GTSNPN; CDR2 reads SVGIG (reference sequence). The chain's CDR3 is CAWSVGLYEQYF. The CDR3 nucleotides read TGTGCCTGGAGTGTGGGGCTCTACGAGCAGTACTTC.